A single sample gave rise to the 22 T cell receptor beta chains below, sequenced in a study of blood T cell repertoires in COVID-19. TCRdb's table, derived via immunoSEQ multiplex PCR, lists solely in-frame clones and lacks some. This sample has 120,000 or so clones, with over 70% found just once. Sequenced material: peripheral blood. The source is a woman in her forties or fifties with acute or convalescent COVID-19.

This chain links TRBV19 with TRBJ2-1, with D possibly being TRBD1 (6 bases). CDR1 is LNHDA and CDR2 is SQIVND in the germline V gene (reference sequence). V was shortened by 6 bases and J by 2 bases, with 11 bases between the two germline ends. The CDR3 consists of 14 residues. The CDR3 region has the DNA TGTGCCAGTAGGGTAGGGACAACCTACAATGAGCAGTTCTTC. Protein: CASRVGTTYNEQFF.

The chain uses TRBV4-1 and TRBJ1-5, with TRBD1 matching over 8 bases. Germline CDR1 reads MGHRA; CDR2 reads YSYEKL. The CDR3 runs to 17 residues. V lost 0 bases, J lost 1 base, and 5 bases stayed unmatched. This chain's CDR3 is CASSQDYRGGSNQPQHF. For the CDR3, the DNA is TGCGCCAGCAGCCAAGATTACAGGGGGGGGAGCAATCAGCCCCAGCATTTT.

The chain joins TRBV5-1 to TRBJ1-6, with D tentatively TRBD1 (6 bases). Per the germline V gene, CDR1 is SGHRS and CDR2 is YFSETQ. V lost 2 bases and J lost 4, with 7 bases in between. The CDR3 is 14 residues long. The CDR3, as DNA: TGCGCCAGCAGCTTAGGGGGTTATAATTCACCCCTCCACTTT. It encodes CASSLGGYNSPLHF.

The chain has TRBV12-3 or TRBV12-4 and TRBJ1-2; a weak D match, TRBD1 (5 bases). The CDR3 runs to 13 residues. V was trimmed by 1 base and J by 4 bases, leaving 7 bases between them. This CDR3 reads CASSLGQSYGYTF. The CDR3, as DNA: TGTGCCAGCAGTTTAGGACAGTCCTATGGCTACACCTTC.

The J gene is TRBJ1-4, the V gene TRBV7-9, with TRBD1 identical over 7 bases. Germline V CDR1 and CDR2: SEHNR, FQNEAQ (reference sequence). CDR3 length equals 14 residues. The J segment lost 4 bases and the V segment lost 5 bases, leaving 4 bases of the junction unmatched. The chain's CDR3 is CASSRRDSNEKLFF. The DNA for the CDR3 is TGTGCCAGCAGCAGACGGGACAGTAATGAAAAACTGTTTTTT.

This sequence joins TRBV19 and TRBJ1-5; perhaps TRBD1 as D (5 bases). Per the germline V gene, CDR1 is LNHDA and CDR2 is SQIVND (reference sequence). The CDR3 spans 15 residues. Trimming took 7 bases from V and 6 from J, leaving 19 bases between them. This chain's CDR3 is CASTPGRARGQPQHF. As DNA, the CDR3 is TGTGCCAGTACCCCCGGGAGGGCGAGGGGTCAGCCCCAGCATTTT. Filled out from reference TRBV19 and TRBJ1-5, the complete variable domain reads DGGITQSPKYLFRKEGQNVTLSCEQNLNHDAMYWYRQDPGQGLRLIYYSQIVNDFQKGDIAEGYSVSREKKESFPLTVTSAQKNPTAFYLCASTPGRARGQPQHFGDGTRLSIL.

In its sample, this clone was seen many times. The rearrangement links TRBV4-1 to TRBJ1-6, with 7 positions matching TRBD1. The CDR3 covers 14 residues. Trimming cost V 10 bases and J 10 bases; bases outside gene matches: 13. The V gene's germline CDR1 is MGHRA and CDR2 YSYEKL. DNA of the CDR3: TGCGCCAAAACCCGGGACAGAGAAGGCTCACCCCTCCACTTT. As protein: CAKTRDREGSPLHF.

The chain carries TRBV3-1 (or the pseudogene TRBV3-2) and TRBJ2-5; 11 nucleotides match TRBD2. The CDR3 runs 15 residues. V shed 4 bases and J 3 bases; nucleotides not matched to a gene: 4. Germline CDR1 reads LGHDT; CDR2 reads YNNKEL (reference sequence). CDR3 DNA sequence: TGTGCCAGCAGCCGGACGGGACTAGCGGAAGAGACCCAGTACTTC. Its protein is CASSRTGLAEETQYF.

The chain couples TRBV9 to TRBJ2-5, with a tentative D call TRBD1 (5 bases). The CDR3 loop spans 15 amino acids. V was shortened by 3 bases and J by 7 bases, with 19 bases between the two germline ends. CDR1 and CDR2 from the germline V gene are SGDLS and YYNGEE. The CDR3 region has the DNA TGTGCCAGCAGCGCCACAATCAGGGTAGACGGGACCCAGTACTTC. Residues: CASSATIRVDGTQYF. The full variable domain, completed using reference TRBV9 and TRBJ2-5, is DSGVTQTPKHLITATGQRVTLRCSPRSGDLSVYWYQQSLDQGLQFLIQYYNGEERAKGNILERFSAQQFPDLHSELNLSSLELGDSALYFCASSATIRVDGTQYFGPGTRLLVL.

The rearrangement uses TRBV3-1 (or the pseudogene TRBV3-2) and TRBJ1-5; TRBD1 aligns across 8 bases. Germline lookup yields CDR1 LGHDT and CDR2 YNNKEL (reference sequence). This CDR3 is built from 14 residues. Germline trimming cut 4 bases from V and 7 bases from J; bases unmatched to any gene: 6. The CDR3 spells CASSRGQADQPQHF. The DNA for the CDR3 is TGTGCCAGCAGCCGGGGACAGGCGGACCAGCCCCAGCATTTT.

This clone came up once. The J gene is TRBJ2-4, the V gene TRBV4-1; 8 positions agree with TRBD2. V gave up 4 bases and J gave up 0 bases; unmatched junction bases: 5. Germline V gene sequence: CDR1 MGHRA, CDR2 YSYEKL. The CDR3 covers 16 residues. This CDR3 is CASSPGGLVAKNIQYF. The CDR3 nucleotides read TGCGCCAGCAGCCCGGGAGGGCTTGTAGCCAAAAACATTCAGTACTTC.

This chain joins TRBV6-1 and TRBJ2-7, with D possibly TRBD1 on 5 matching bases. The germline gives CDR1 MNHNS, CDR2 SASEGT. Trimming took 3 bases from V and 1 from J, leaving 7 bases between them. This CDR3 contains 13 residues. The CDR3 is CASSDRQSYEQYF. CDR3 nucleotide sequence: TGTGCCAGCAGTGACCGACAGTCCTACGAGCAGTACTTC.

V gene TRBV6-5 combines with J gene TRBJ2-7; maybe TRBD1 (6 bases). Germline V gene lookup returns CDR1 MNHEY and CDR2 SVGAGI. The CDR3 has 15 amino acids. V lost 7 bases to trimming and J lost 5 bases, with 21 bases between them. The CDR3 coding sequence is TGTGCCAGCAAGAACCCAGGGGAAGGGATCCACGAGCAGTACTTC. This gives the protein CASKNPGEGIHEQYF.

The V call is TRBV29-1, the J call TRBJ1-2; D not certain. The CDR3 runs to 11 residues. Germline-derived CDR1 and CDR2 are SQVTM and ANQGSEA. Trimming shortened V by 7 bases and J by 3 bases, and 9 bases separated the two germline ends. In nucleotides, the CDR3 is TGCAGCGGAGGCAGCTACTATGGCTACACCTTC. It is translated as CSGGSYYGYTF.

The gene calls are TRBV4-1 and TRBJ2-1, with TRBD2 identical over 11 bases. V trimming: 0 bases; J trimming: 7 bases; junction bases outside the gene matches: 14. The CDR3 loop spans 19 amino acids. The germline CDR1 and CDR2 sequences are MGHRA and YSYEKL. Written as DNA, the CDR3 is TGCGCCAGCAGCCAAGAGACGCGACTTGGGCTAGCGGGAGGTAATGAGCAGTTCTTC. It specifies CASSQETRLGLAGGNEQFF.

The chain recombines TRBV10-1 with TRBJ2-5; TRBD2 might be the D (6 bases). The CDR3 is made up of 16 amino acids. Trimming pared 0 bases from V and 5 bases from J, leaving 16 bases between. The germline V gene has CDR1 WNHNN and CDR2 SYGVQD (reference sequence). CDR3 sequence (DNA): TGCGCCAGCAGTGAGTCGGGGAAGCGGGCGGTGGAGACCCAGTACTTC. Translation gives CASSESGKRAVETQYF.

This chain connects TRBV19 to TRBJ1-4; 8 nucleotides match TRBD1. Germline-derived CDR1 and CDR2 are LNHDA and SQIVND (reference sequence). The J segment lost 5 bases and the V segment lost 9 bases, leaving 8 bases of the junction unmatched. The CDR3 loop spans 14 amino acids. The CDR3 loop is CASNWRQGNEKLFF. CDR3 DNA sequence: TGTGCCAGCAATTGGCGACAGGGGAATGAAAAACTGTTTTTT.

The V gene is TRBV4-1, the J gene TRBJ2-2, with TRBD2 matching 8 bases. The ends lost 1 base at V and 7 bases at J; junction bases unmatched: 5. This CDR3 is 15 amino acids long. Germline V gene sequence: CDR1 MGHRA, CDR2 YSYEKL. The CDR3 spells CASSQGGGFIGELFF. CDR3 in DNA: TGCGCCAGCAGCCAAGGCGGGGGGTTCATCGGGGAGCTGTTTTTT.

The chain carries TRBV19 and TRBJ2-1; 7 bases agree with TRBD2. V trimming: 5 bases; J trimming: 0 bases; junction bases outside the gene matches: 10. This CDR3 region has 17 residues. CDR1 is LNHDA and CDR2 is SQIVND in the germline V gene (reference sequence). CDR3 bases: TGTGCCAGTAGTGTGCAGCGGGGCGGGAGCTCCTACAATGAGCAGTTCTTC. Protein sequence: CASSVQRGGSSYNEQFF.

As DNA, the CDR3 is TGTGCCAGCAGGACGCGGGGCCAGACTAGCGGGAGAAATGAGCAGTTCTTC. Residues: CASRTRGQTSGRNEQFF. The gene calls are TRBV2 and TRBJ2-1; 12 positions match TRBD2. The CDR3 sequence is 17 residues long. Germline loops: CDR1 SNHLY, CDR2 FYNNEI. The V and J ends lost 6 bases and 7 bases, in that order; junction bases with no gene match: 13.

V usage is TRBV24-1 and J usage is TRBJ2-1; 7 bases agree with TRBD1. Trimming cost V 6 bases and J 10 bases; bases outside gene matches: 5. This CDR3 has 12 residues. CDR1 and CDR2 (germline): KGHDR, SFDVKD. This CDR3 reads CATSNSGQEQFF. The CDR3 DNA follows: TGTGCCACCAGTAATTCGGGACAGGAGCAGTTCTTC.

The CDR3 reads CASSHRQVVGKLFF. The CDR3 region has the DNA TGTGCCAGCAGCCATCGACAGGTTGTAGGAAAACTGTTTTTT. The chain couples TRBV3-1 (or the pseudogene TRBV3-2) to TRBJ1-4; TRBD1 is a possible D gene (6 bases). The CDR3 length is 14 residues. The ends were cut back, 3 bases at V and 10 bases at J, with 15 bases in the middle. CDR1 and CDR2 from the germline V gene are LGHDT and YNNKEL (reference sequence).